Here is one T cell receptor beta chain with its context. Someone pulled total RNA out of unfractionated whole blood. The data were taken from a study of human T cells and chemical hapten exposure. V lost 0 bases and J 2 bases, leaving 12 bases between the germline ends. The CDR3 covers 15 residues. CDR1 is SGHRS, CDR2 YFSETQ, per germline. TCRdb ran MiXCR on the 5' RACE reads and lists one entry per CDR3 protein. Of roughly 81,000 distinct CDR3 sequences in the sample, roughly 15% were seen once. The chain uses TRBV5-1 and TRBJ2-7; D is unclear. The sequence came from a female donor in good health. CDR3 residues: CASSLGARGTYEQYF. For the CDR3, the DNA is TGCGCCAGCAGCTTGGGGGCGCGCGGAACCTACGAGCAGTACTTC.